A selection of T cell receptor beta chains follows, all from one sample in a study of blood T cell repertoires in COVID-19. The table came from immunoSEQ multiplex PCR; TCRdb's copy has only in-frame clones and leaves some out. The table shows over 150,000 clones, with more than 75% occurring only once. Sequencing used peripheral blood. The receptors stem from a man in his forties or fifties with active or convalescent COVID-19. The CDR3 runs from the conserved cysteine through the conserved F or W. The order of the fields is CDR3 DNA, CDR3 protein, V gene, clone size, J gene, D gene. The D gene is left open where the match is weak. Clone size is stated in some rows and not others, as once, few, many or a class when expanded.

CDR3 DNA: TGCAGCGTTGAAAAGGGGGCGACGCAGTATTTT
CDR3 protein: CSVEKGATQYF
V gene: TRBV29-1
clone size: .
J gene: TRBJ2-3
D gene: TRBD1

CDR3 DNA: TGTGCCAGCAGCCGAGGACAGAGTCGGGAGACCCAGTACTTC
CDR3 protein: CASSRGQSRETQYF
V gene: TRBV28
clone size: .
J gene: TRBJ2-5
D gene: .

CDR3 DNA: TGTGCCAGCAGCGAGAGGAGCCGAGCGGGGGATAAAGGGGAGACCCAGTACTTC
CDR3 protein: CASSERSRAGDKGETQYF
V gene: TRBV9
clone size: .
J gene: TRBJ2-5
D gene: TRBD2

CDR3 DNA: TGTGCCAGCAGTTATCCACCGGGGGGGAGCTCCTACGAGCAGTACTTC
CDR3 protein: CASSYPPGGSSYEQYF
V gene: TRBV6-6
clone size: .
J gene: TRBJ2-7
D gene: TRBD2

CDR3 DNA: TGTGCCTGGAATTCAGGGGGGAGGTACGAGCAGTACTTC
CDR3 protein: CAWNSGGRYEQYF
V gene: TRBV30
clone size: few
J gene: TRBJ2-7
D gene: .

CDR3 DNA: TGTGCCAGCAGCCAAGTTTGGGAGAACATGCAGCCCAGCTCCTACGAGCAGTACTTC
CDR3 protein: CASSQVWENMQPSSYEQYF
V gene: TRBV3-1/TRBV3-2
clone size: once
J gene: TRBJ2-7
D gene: .

CDR3 DNA: TGTGCCAGCAGCTTAGATCGCTGGGGGACAGGGAGGAGCACTGAAGCTTTCTTT
CDR3 protein: CASSLDRWGTGRSTEAFF
V gene: TRBV11-3
clone size: once
J gene: TRBJ1-1
D gene: TRBD1

CDR3 DNA: TGTGCCAGCAGTCTCCAACCTGGGCGGGCTAGCGGGGGGAGCGGAGAGACCCAGTACTTC
CDR3 protein: CASSLQPGRASGGSGETQYF
V gene: TRBV6-6
clone size: .
J gene: TRBJ2-5
D gene: TRBD2

CDR3 DNA: TGTGCCAGCAGCTTTTCATTTGACTACGACACAGATACGCAGTATTTT
CDR3 protein: CASSFSFDYDTDTQYF
V gene: TRBV5-8
clone size: .
J gene: TRBJ2-3
D gene: .

CDR3 DNA: TGTGCCACCCAACAGGGGCAAGGCGAAAAACTGTTTTTT
CDR3 protein: CATQQGQGEKLFF
V gene: TRBV24-1
clone size: .
J gene: TRBJ1-4
D gene: TRBD1

CDR3 DNA: TGTGCCAGCAGCCAATACGGGACTCTAAGCTACGAGCAGTACTTC
CDR3 protein: CASSQYGTLSYEQYF
V gene: TRBV13
clone size: .
J gene: TRBJ2-7
D gene: .

CDR3 DNA: TGTGCCAGCAGTGGCAGGGGGCGCTTGCAAGAGACCCAGTACTTC
CDR3 protein: CASSGRGRLQETQYF
V gene: TRBV9
clone size: .
J gene: TRBJ2-5
D gene: TRBD1

CDR3 DNA: TGTGCCAGCAGTCAAACTAGCGGGGGGCAAGAGACCCAGTACTTC
CDR3 protein: CASSQTSGGQETQYF
V gene: TRBV6-6
clone size: .
J gene: TRBJ2-5
D gene: TRBD2

CDR3 DNA: TGTGCCAGCAGCGGAAGCGGGGGGGCAGAAGGGGGTGAGCAGTTCTTC
CDR3 protein: CASSGSGGAEGGEQFF
V gene: TRBV28
clone size: once
J gene: TRBJ2-1
D gene: TRBD2

CDR3 DNA: TGTGCCAGCAGCCGGACAGGGCCCACAGATACGCAGTATTTT
CDR3 protein: CASSRTGPTDTQYF
V gene: TRBV5-8
clone size: .
J gene: TRBJ2-3
D gene: TRBD1

CDR3 DNA: TGTGCCAGCAGCTCCATAGGGACAGGGGTTTTCTACGAGCAGTACTTC
CDR3 protein: CASSSIGTGVFYEQYF
V gene: TRBV11-2
clone size: .
J gene: TRBJ2-7
D gene: TRBD1

CDR3 DNA: TGTGCCTGGAATGCGGGACAGGTGACAGATACGCAGTATTTT
CDR3 protein: CAWNAGQVTDTQYF
V gene: TRBV30
clone size: .
J gene: TRBJ2-3
D gene: TRBD1

CDR3 DNA: TGCAGTGCTAGTGTACGGTACACTGAAGCTTTCTTT
CDR3 protein: CSASVRYTEAFF
V gene: TRBV20-1
clone size: .
J gene: TRBJ1-1
D gene: .

CDR3 DNA: TGTGCTAGCAGCTTAGAGAGCATCCAGGGAGGGAAACTGTTTTTT
CDR3 protein: CASSLESIQGGKLFF
V gene: TRBV7-7
clone size: .
J gene: TRBJ1-4
D gene: .

CDR3 DNA: TGTGCCAGTTTTTCACAGGGGCCCAATCAGCCCCAGCATTTT
CDR3 protein: CASFSQGPNQPQHF
V gene: TRBV19
clone size: once
J gene: TRBJ1-5
D gene: TRBD1

CDR3 DNA: TGTGCCAGCAGCTTACGAAGGGGGGACAGGGGTAACAATGAGCAGTTCTTC
CDR3 protein: CASSLRRGDRGNNEQFF
V gene: TRBV11-2
clone size: .
J gene: TRBJ2-1
D gene: TRBD1

CDR3 DNA: TGTGCCAGCAGCTTAATATCCGGGACTAGCTCCGAGCAGTACTTC
CDR3 protein: CASSLISGTSSEQYF
V gene: TRBV11-3
clone size: .
J gene: TRBJ2-7
D gene: TRBD2

CDR3 DNA: TGTGCCAGTAGTATACGGCAGGGAGGTCACTATGGCTACACCTTC
CDR3 protein: CASSIRQGGHYGYTF
V gene: TRBV19
clone size: once
J gene: TRBJ1-2
D gene: .

CDR3 DNA: TGTGCCTGGGGGGGACAGCTCACCGGGGAGCTGTTTTTT
CDR3 protein: CAWGGQLTGELFF
V gene: TRBV30
clone size: .
J gene: TRBJ2-2
D gene: TRBD1

CDR3 DNA: TGTGCCAGCAGGCCCCTTTTCGGGGGAACCTACAATGAGCAGTTCTTC
CDR3 protein: CASRPLFGGTYNEQFF
V gene: TRBV7-3
clone size: few
J gene: TRBJ2-1
D gene: .

CDR3 DNA: TGTGCCAGTAGTATAAGGGGGGGATCCTACAATGAGCAGTTCTTC
CDR3 protein: CASSIRGGSYNEQFF
V gene: TRBV19
clone size: .
J gene: TRBJ2-1
D gene: .

CDR3 DNA: TGTGCCAGCGCGGGCCGGGACATTGGGACAGATACGCAGTATTTT
CDR3 protein: CASAGRDIGTDTQYF
V gene: TRBV28
clone size: .
J gene: TRBJ2-3
D gene: .

CDR3 DNA: TGTGCCAGCAGTTTATGGACAGATAGCAATCAGCCCCAGCATTTT
CDR3 protein: CASSLWTDSNQPQHF
V gene: TRBV28
clone size: .
J gene: TRBJ1-5
D gene: .

CDR3 DNA: TGTGCCAGCAGCTTGGGAGTAGGGGTTTTCACTGAAGCTTTCTTT
CDR3 protein: CASSLGVGVFTEAFF
V gene: TRBV5-6
clone size: .
J gene: TRBJ1-1
D gene: .

CDR3 DNA: TGTGCCAGCAGCGAGGGACAGGTGGAGGGGGACTATGGCTACACCTTC
CDR3 protein: CASSEGQVEGDYGYTF
V gene: TRBV9
clone size: .
J gene: TRBJ1-2
D gene: TRBD1

CDR3 DNA: TGCGCCAGCAGTGAGTCCTCCGGGAACTACGAGCAGTACTTC
CDR3 protein: CASSESSGNYEQYF
V gene: TRBV10-1
clone size: few
J gene: TRBJ2-7
D gene: .

CDR3 DNA: TGTGCCAGCGGGTCACTGGGACGGGGAGGCGCTTTCTTT
CDR3 protein: CASGSLGRGGAFF
V gene: TRBV2
clone size: .
J gene: TRBJ1-1
D gene: .

CDR3 DNA: TGTGCCAGCAGCTTAGGTAGGGAGGACGAGCAGTACTTC
CDR3 protein: CASSLGREDEQYF
V gene: TRBV7-2
clone size: .
J gene: TRBJ2-7
D gene: .

CDR3 DNA: TGTGCCACCGCTGACTTTTCTTCGACTAGCGGGGAAGTAGAGCAGTACTTC
CDR3 protein: CATADFSSTSGEVEQYF
V gene: TRBV24-1
clone size: .
J gene: TRBJ2-7
D gene: TRBD2

CDR3 DNA: TGTGCCAGCAGTATGTGGACAGGGGGTCGGAACACTGAAGCTTTCTTT
CDR3 protein: CASSMWTGGRNTEAFF
V gene: TRBV28
clone size: .
J gene: TRBJ1-1
D gene: TRBD1

CDR3 DNA: TGCGCCAGCAGCTTGGTGTACGGAGCCCAGGGCGAGCAGTACTTC
CDR3 protein: CASSLVYGAQGEQYF
V gene: TRBV5-1
clone size: .
J gene: TRBJ2-7
D gene: .

CDR3 DNA: TGTGCCAGCAGCTTAGTAGGTAGGGGTAACAATGAGCAGTTCTTC
CDR3 protein: CASSLVGRGNNEQFF
V gene: TRBV7-9
clone size: .
J gene: TRBJ2-1
D gene: .

CDR3 DNA: TGCGCCAGCACCGGGACTAGCGGGGGGGCGGGGGAGACCCAGTACTTC
CDR3 protein: CASTGTSGGAGETQYF
V gene: TRBV10-2
clone size: .
J gene: TRBJ2-5
D gene: TRBD2

CDR3 DNA: TGTGCCAGCAGTTACAGGGGTTTGAACTATGGCTACACCTTC
CDR3 protein: CASSYRGLNYGYTF
V gene: TRBV6-6
clone size: .
J gene: TRBJ1-2
D gene: .

CDR3 DNA: TGTGCCAGCAGTTTTTCCGGGGGAGGTGAAAAACTGTTTTTT
CDR3 protein: CASSFSGGGEKLFF
V gene: TRBV28
clone size: .
J gene: TRBJ1-4
D gene: .

CDR3 DNA: TGTGCCAGCAATAGACAGCACAATCAGCCCCAGCATTTT
CDR3 protein: CASNRQHNQPQHF
V gene: TRBV28
clone size: .
J gene: TRBJ1-5
D gene: .

CDR3 DNA: TGTGCCAGTAAGTACAGGGCTTCTGAGCCCCAGCATTTT
CDR3 protein: CASKYRASEPQHF
V gene: TRBV19
clone size: .
J gene: TRBJ1-5
D gene: .

CDR3 DNA: TGTGCCAGTAGAACTAGCGGGGGGGGACCGAACACCGGGGAGCTGTTTTTT
CDR3 protein: CASRTSGGGPNTGELFF
V gene: TRBV19
clone size: once
J gene: TRBJ2-2
D gene: TRBD2

CDR3 DNA: TGTGCCAGCAGCGTAGGAGTGCTGAGCACAGATACGCAGTATTTT
CDR3 protein: CASSVGVLSTDTQYF
V gene: TRBV9
clone size: .
J gene: TRBJ2-3
D gene: .

CDR3 DNA: TGTGCCAGCAGTTTGGCAGGGCTAGAGACCCAGTACTTC
CDR3 protein: CASSLAGLETQYF
V gene: TRBV12-3/TRBV12-4
clone size: .
J gene: TRBJ2-5
D gene: .

CDR3 DNA: TGTGCCAGCAGTGAACTCCGGGACGGGAGTGGGCCCCAGCATTTT
CDR3 protein: CASSELRDGSGPQHF
V gene: TRBV27
clone size: .
J gene: TRBJ1-5
D gene: .

CDR3 DNA: TGTGCCAGCAGTGAATCCGACAGGGAAAAAGCTTTCTTT
CDR3 protein: CASSESDREKAFF
V gene: TRBV2
clone size: .
J gene: TRBJ1-1
D gene: TRBD1

CDR3 DNA: TGCGCCAGCAGCCAAGGGTTGATTAGCTCCTACAATGAGCAGTTCTTC
CDR3 protein: CASSQGLISSYNEQFF
V gene: TRBV4-3
clone size: .
J gene: TRBJ2-1
D gene: .

CDR3 DNA: TGTGCCAGCAGCTTGGACGAGGGCGGCTACACCTTC
CDR3 protein: CASSLDEGGYTF
V gene: TRBV7-8
clone size: .
J gene: TRBJ1-2
D gene: .

CDR3 DNA: TGTGCCAGCAGTTTTTATCGGGGGGGTGGTCAGCCCCAGCATTTT
CDR3 protein: CASSFYRGGGQPQHF
V gene: TRBV28
clone size: .
J gene: TRBJ1-5
D gene: .

CDR3 DNA: TGTGCCAGCAGCTCTAGTTTGGGTGGATACAATGAGCAGTTCTTC
CDR3 protein: CASSSSLGGYNEQFF
V gene: TRBV7-3
clone size: .
J gene: TRBJ2-1
D gene: .

CDR3 DNA: TGTGCCTGGACGACAGGGGGCGGCTACACCTTC
CDR3 protein: CAWTTGGGYTF
V gene: TRBV30
clone size: .
J gene: TRBJ1-2
D gene: TRBD1